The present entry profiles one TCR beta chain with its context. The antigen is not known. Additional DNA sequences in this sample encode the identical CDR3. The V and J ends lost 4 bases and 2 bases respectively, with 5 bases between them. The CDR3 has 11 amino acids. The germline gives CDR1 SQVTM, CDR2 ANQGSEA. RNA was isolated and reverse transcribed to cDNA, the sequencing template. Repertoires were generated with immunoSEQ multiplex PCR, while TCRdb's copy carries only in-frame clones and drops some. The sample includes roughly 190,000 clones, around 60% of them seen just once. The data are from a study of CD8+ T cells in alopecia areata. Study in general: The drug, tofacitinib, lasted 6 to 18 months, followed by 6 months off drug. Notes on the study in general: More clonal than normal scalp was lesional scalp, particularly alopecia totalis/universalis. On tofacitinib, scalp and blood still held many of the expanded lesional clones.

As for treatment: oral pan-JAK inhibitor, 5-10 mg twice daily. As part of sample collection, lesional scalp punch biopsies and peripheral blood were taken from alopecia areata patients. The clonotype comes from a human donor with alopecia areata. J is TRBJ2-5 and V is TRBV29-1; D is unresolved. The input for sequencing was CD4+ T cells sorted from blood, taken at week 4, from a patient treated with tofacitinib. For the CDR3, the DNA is TGCAGCGTTGGTCAGCAAGAGACCCAGTACTTC. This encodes CSVGQQETQYF.